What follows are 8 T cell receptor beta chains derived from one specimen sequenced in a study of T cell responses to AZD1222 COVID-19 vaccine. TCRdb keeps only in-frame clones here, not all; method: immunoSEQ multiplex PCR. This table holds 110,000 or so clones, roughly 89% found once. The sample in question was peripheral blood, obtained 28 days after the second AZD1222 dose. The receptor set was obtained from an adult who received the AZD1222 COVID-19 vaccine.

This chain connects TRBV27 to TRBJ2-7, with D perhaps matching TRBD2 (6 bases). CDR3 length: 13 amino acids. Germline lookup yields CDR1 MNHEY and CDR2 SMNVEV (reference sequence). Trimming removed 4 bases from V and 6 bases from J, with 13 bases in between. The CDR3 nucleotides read TGTGCCAGCAGTTACGGGAGCTTTAGCGAGCAGTACTTC. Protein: CASSYGSFSEQYF.

CDR3 coding DNA: TGTGCCAGCTCGAGGCGGGACAGGGTCGATCAGCCCCAGCATTTT. It yields the protein CASSRRDRVDQPQHF. The chain links TRBV2 to TRBJ1-5; 9 nucleotides line up with TRBD1. There are 15 residues in the CDR3. V was clipped by 8 bases and J by 5 bases; unmatched bases: 10. CDR1 is SNHLY, CDR2 FYNNEI, per germline.

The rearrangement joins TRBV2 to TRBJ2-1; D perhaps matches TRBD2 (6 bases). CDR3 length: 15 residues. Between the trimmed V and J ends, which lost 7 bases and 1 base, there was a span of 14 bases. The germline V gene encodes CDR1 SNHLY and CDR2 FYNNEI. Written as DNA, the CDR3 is TGTGCCAGCACAGATAATGGGGGGTCCTACAATGAGCAGTTCTTC. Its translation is CASTDNGGSYNEQFF. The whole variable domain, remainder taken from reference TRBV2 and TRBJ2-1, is EPEVTQTPSHQVTQMGQEVILRCVPISNHLYFYWYRQILGQKVEFLVSFYNNEISEKSEIFDDQFSVERPDGSNFTLKIRSTKLEDSAMYFCASTDNGGSYNEQFFGPGTRLTVL.

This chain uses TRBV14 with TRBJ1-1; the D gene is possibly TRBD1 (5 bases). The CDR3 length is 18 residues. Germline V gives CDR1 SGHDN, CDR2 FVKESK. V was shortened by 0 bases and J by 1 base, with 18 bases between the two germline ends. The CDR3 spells CASSQDNYRLRGNTEAFF. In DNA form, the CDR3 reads TGTGCCAGCAGCCAAGATAATTACAGGCTTAGGGGGAACACTGAAGCTTTCTTT.

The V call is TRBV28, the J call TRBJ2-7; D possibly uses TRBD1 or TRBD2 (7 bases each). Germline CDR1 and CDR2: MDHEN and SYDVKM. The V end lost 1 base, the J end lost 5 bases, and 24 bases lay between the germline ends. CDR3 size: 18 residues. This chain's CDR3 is CASSLYPAGRGRNHEQYF. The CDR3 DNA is TGTGCCAGCAGTTTATATCCCGCGGGGAGGGGGCGCAATCACGAGCAGTACTTC.

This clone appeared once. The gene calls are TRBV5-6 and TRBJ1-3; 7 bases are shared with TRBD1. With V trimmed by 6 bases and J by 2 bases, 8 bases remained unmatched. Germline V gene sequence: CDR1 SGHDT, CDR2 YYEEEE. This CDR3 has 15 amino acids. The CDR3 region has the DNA TGTGCCAGCACCATGACAGGGAGAACTGGAAACACCATATATTTT. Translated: CASTMTGRTGNTIYF.

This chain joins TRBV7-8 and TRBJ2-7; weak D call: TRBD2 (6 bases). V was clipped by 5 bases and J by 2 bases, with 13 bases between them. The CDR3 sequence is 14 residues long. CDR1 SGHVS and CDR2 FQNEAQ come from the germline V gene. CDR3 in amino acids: CASSDGDFTYEQYF. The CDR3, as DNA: TGTGCCAGCAGCGACGGGGACTTTACCTACGAGCAGTACTTC. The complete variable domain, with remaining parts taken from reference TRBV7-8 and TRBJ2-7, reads GAGVSQSPRYKVAKRGQDVALRCDPISGHVSLFWYQQALGQGPEFLTYFQNEAQLDKSGLPSDRFFAERPEGSVSTLKIQRTQQEDSAVYLCASSDGDFTYEQYFGPGTRLTVT.

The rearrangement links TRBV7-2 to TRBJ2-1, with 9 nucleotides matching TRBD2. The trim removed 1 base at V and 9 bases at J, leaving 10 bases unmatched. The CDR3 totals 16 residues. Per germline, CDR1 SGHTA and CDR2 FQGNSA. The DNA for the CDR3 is TGTGCCAGCAGCTTAGGACTAGCGGCCCCGGGCGTTGAGCAGTTCTTC. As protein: CASSLGLAAPGVEQFF. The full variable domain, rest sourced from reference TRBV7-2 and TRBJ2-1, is GAGVSQSPSNKVTEKGKDVELRCDPISGHTALYWYRQSLGQGLEFLIYFQGNSAPDKSGLPSDRFSAERTGGSVSTLTIQRTQQEDSAVYLCASSLGLAAPGVEQFFGPGTRLTVL.